These 24 T cell receptor beta chains originate from one sample sequenced in a study of shared clonotypes between healthy human individuals. Naive CD8 cells comprised CD45RO-negative, CCR7-positively selected cells, excluding terminally differentiated effector memory CD45RA+ cells. Profiling relied on immunoSEQ multiplex PCR, and the TCRdb table lists in-frame clones only, not all of them. The table lists around 640,000 clones, around 96% of them singletons, with 0.11% in the top ten. Input material: naive CD8+ T cells sorted from blood. The receptors originated from a woman under 40 in good health.

V usage is TRBV11-3 and J usage is TRBJ2-2; no firm D call. The CDR3 contains 12 residues. CDR1 and CDR2 from the germline V gene are SGHNT and YENEEA. Between the trimmed V and J ends, which lost 5 bases and 2 bases, there was a span of 3 bases. The chain's CDR3 is CASSPNTGELFF. The CDR3 coding sequence is TGTGCCAGCAGCCCCAACACCGGGGAGCTGTTTTTT.

This chain uses TRBV19 with TRBJ2-1; a possible D gene is TRBD2 (5 bases). Germline V gene sequence: CDR1 LNHDA, CDR2 SQIVND (reference sequence). The CDR3 runs 15 residues. The germline V and J ends were trimmed by 6 bases and 4 bases, with 16 bases remaining between them. CDR3 in DNA: TGTGCCAGTAGCGGTGACCAAACGGGATACAATGAGCAGTTCTTC. It translates to CASSGDQTGYNEQFF.

This chain uses TRBV5-1 with TRBJ1-1; 10 bases map to TRBD1. Germline trimming cut 3 bases from V and 5 bases from J; bases unmatched to any gene: 4. This CDR3 contains 14 residues. Germline V gene lookup returns CDR1 SGHRS and CDR2 YFSETQ. As DNA, the CDR3 is TGCGCCAGCAGCTGGGGGACAGGGGTGACTGAAGCTTTCTTT. It yields the protein CASSWGTGVTEAFF. Combining the CDR3 with reference TRBV5-1 and TRBJ1-1 gives the whole variable domain KAGVTQTPRYLIKTRGQQVTLSCSPISGHRSVSWYQQTPGQGLQFLFEYFSETQRNKGNFPGRFSGRQFSNSRSEMNVSTLELGDSALYLCASSWGTGVTEAFFGQGTRLTVV.

The CDR3 coding sequence is TGTGCCAGCAGCCAAGGGCTAGATGAAAAACTGTTTTTT. Amino acid sequence: CASSQGLDEKLFF. The rearrangement links TRBV14 to TRBJ1-4; D is undetermined. Looked up from germline, CDR1 is SGHDN and CDR2 is FVKESK. The CDR3 runs to 13 residues. V gave up 1 base and J gave up 6 bases, with 6 bases separating them.

Only one count was recorded for this clone. V gene TRBV7-6 combines with J gene TRBJ2-5, with TRBD2 as a possible D gene (5 bases). V was trimmed by 2 bases and J by 2 bases, leaving 9 bases between them. This CDR3 contains 14 residues. The germline V gene encodes CDR1 SGHVS and CDR2 FNYEAQ. CDR3 DNA sequence: TGTGCCAGCAGCTTATCGGACTTACAAGAGACCCAGTACTTC. Its translation: CASSLSDLQETQYF.

A few counts support this clone. The gene calls are TRBV4-1 and TRBJ1-1, with D perhaps TRBD1 (6 bases). V was pared by 3 bases and J by 4 bases, with 12 bases between. CDR3 size: 14 residues. The germline V gene encodes CDR1 MGHRA and CDR2 YSYEKL. CDR3 in amino acids: CASSQRGAATEAFF. The DNA for the CDR3 is TGCGCCAGCAGCCAGCGGGGGGCTGCCACTGAAGCTTTCTTT.

J is TRBJ1-1 and V is TRBV15; D not resolved. The CDR3 has 15 residues. The germline CDR1 and CDR2 sequences are LNHNV and YYDKDF (reference sequence). V lost 5 bases and J lost 0, with 13 bases in between. CDR3 DNA: TGTGCCACCAGCCCCCTCGCAGAGGTGAACACTGAAGCTTTCTTT. Amino acid sequence: CATSPLAEVNTEAFF.

The V call is TRBV27, the J call TRBJ2-1; 7 bases line up with TRBD2. Trimming removed 6 bases from V and 3 bases from J; junction bases left unmatched: 11. The germline gives CDR1 MNHEY, CDR2 SMNVEV (reference sequence). The CDR3 consists of 16 residues. The CDR3 bases are TGTGCCAGCAGACTAAATGGGGCTAGCGGCTACAATGAGCAGTTCTTC. It translates to CASRLNGASGYNEQFF.

This chain uses TRBV10-2 with TRBJ2-5, with D maybe TRBD2 (6 bases). The CDR3 runs 16 residues. V shed 0 bases and J shed 5 bases, with 16 bases lying between them. Germline V CDR1 and CDR2: WSHSY, SAAADI. The CDR3 loop reads CASSESSGEGEETQYF. In DNA form, the CDR3 reads TGCGCCAGCAGTGAGTCATCGGGGGAAGGGGAGGAGACCCAGTACTTC.

The gene calls are TRBV9 and TRBJ2-2, with D uncertain. V lost 3 bases, J lost 4 bases, and 4 bases lay in between. The CDR3 loop spans 12 amino acids. Germline V gene sequence: CDR1 SGDLS, CDR2 YYNGEE. The CDR3 protein is CASSGATGELFF. In DNA, the CDR3 is TGTGCCAGCAGCGGGGCCACCGGGGAGCTGTTTTTT.

The chain uses TRBV7-9 and TRBJ2-1; the D is unclear. The CDR3 sequence is 15 residues long. Germline CDR1 reads SEHNR; CDR2 reads FQNEAQ (reference sequence). Deletions cut 3 bases from V and 0 bases from J, with 9 bases between. The CDR3 DNA is TGTGCCAGCAGCTTTCAAGGAAGCTCCTACAATGAGCAGTTCTTC. Amino acids: CASSFQGSSYNEQFF.

The rearrangement links TRBV2 to TRBJ2-5, with D maybe TRBD2 (5 bases). The ends were cut back, 1 base at V and 5 bases at J, with 23 bases in the middle. Germline V gives CDR1 SNHLY, CDR2 FYNNEI. The CDR3 contains 18 residues. This CDR3 reads CASSEEEDKAAYWETQYF. CDR3 DNA sequence: TGTGCCAGCAGTGAAGAGGAAGACAAAGCGGCCTACTGGGAGACCCAGTACTTC. Based on the CDR3 plus reference TRBV2 and TRBJ2-5, the full variable domain is EPEVTQTPSHQVTQMGQEVILRCVPISNHLYFYWYRQILGQKVEFLVSFYNNEISEKSEIFDDQFSVERPDGSNFTLKIRSTKLEDSAMYFCASSEEEDKAAYWETQYFGPGTRLLVL.

The table lists this clone with a count of one. The J gene is TRBJ2-1, the V gene TRBV27, with D possibly TRBD1 on 6 matching bases. Trimming pared 5 bases from V and 4 bases from J, leaving 12 bases between. The CDR3 is made up of 14 amino acids. Germline V gives CDR1 MNHEY, CDR2 SMNVEV (reference sequence). As DNA, the CDR3 is TGTGCCAGCAGTCTTAGGGGGACGTACAATGAGCAGTTCTTC. Translating it yields CASSLRGTYNEQFF.

The chain links TRBV9 to TRBJ2-7; 10 bases line up with TRBD1. The V gene end was trimmed by 4 bases and the J gene end by 1 base; junction bases not matched to a gene: 5. The CDR3 totals 15 residues. Germline assignment: CDR1 SGDLS and CDR2 YYNGEE. The chain's CDR3 is CASSPLDRGSYEQYF. The DNA for the CDR3 is TGTGCCAGCAGCCCCTTGGACAGGGGGTCCTACGAGCAGTACTTC.

The chain employs TRBV4-1 and TRBJ1-1; a weak D match, TRBD1 (6 bases). CDR3 size: 15 residues. Trimming pared 1 base from V and 5 bases from J, leaving 14 bases between. CDR1 and CDR2 from the germline V gene are MGHRA and YSYEKL. The CDR3 loop is CASSQGVRGGTEAFF. CDR3 DNA sequence: TGCGCCAGCAGCCAAGGTGTGAGGGGGGGGACTGAAGCTTTCTTT.

The V and J genes are TRBV27 and TRBJ2-5, with 7 bases fitting TRBD1. The DNA end is more similar to TRBJ2-7, so the J call may be wrong. This CDR3 comprises 13 residues. Germline V lookup: CDR1 MNHEY, CDR2 SMNVEV (reference sequence). The CDR3 DNA sequence: TGTGCCAGCTCGACAGGGCGCTCCTACGAGCAGTACTTC. This encodes CASSTGRSYEQYF.

This clone was counted once. CDR3 sequence reads: CSVSIHRDIWSMNTEAFF. CDR3 sequence (DNA): TGCAGCGTCTCAATCCACCGGGACATTTGGTCCATGAACACTGAAGCTTTCTTT. The J gene is TRBJ1-1, the V gene TRBV29-1; weak D call: TRBD1 (6 bases). Germline V gives CDR1 SQVTM, CDR2 ANQGSEA. This CDR3 is 18 amino acids long. Between the trimmed V and J ends, which lost 6 bases and 0 bases, there was a span of 26 bases.

In DNA, the CDR3 is TGTGCCAGCAGCCAAGATCGGGTAGAGCAGTTCTTC. Its protein product is CASSQDRVEQFF. The chain links TRBV4-2 to TRBJ2-1; no definite D call. The germline gives CDR1 LGHNA, CDR2 YNFKEQ. Between the trimmed V and J ends, which lost 0 bases and 10 bases, there was a span of 7 bases. The CDR3 has 12 residues.

The chain has TRBV5-1 and TRBJ2-3; 16 bases line up with TRBD2. This CDR3 contains 18 residues. CDR1 SGHRS and CDR2 YFSETQ come from the germline V gene. V was clipped by 4 bases and J by 2 bases; unmatched bases: 7. The CDR3 region is CASSLGLAGGRDTDTQYF. Written as DNA, the CDR3 is TGCGCCAGCAGCCTGGGACTAGCGGGAGGGCGGGACACAGATACGCAGTATTTT.

The genes are TRBV6-5 and TRBJ1-2; no reliable D call. With 0 bases removed from V and 7 bases from J, the gap between germline ends came to 12 bases. The CDR3 has 14 residues. CDR1 and CDR2 (germline): MNHEY, SVGAGI. The CDR3 loop reads CASSYSESSSGYTF. For the CDR3, the DNA is TGTGCCAGCAGTTACTCCGAGAGTTCGAGTGGCTACACCTTC.

The genes are TRBV6-5 and TRBJ2-7; possible D gene TRBD1, 7 bases. Germline CDR1 and CDR2: MNHEY and SVGAGI. The length of the CDR3 is 15 residues. V lost 0 bases and J lost 2, with 11 bases in between. This CDR3 reads CASSYSARGAYEQYF. The CDR3 coding sequence is TGTGCCAGCAGTTACTCAGCCAGGGGGGCCTACGAGCAGTACTTC.

The chain uses TRBV19 and TRBJ1-2; D not certain. Germline CDR1 LNHDA, CDR2 SQIVND (reference sequence). CDR3 size: 12 residues. Trimming removed 6 bases at V and 4 bases at J, with 9 bases between. This CDR3 is CASRGGFYGYTF. In nucleotides, the CDR3 is TGTGCCAGTAGAGGCGGGTTCTATGGCTACACCTTC.

The V call is TRBV5-4, the J call TRBJ2-2; weak D call: TRBD2 (5 bases). Per germline, CDR1 SGHNT and CDR2 YYREEE (reference sequence). Between the trimmed V and J ends, which lost 1 base and 1 base, there was a span of 8 bases. The CDR3 spans 15 residues. The CDR3 nucleotides are TGTGCCAGCAGCTTGTTGAGCGGGAACACCGGGGAGCTGTTTTTT. Translating it yields CASSLLSGNTGELFF.

The J gene is TRBJ2-4, the V gene TRBV19, with TRBD2 matching 8 bases. Trimming at V came to 3 bases and at J to 5 bases, leaving 3 bases not matched to a gene. The CDR3 is made up of 14 amino acids. CDR1 and CDR2 from the germline V gene are LNHDA and SQIVND (reference sequence). CDR3 DNA sequence: TGTGCCAGTAGTATCCCGGGAGGGGAAAACATTCAGTACTTC. It translates to CASSIPGGENIQYF.